Presented here are 30 T cell receptor beta chains from one specimen sequenced in a study of memory CD4+ T cells and cytomegalovirus serostatus. Single viable CD3+CD4+CD8-CD45RO+ cells were sorted as the memory CD4+ T cells. The repertoire was sequenced with immunoSEQ multiplex PCR; TCRdb's copy has only in-frame clones and lacks some. The repertoire holds 40,000 to 55,000 clones, over 60% seen once, with approximately 1.5% in the top ten. Sequencing used memory CD4+ T cells from blood. Receptors were obtained from an adult in good health and CMV-seropositive.

In this sample, this clone turned up a few times. The V and J genes are TRBV10-2 and TRBJ2-3; tentative D call: TRBD2 (6 bases). V was pared by 2 bases and J by 1 base, with 10 bases between. Germline V gene sequence: CDR1 WSHSY, CDR2 SAAADI. This CDR3 spans 15 amino acids. This chain's CDR3 is CASSERDFRTDTQYF. As DNA, the CDR3 is TGCGCCAGCAGTGAGAGGGACTTTCGCACAGATACGCAGTATTTT.

The chain couples TRBV2 to TRBJ1-4; D may be TRBD1 (6 bases). Trimming took off 6 bases at V and 5 bases at J, with 7 bases between the two ends. This CDR3 contains 12 residues. The V gene's germline CDR1 is SNHLY and CDR2 FYNNEI. This CDR3 reads CASRQGNEKLFF. The DNA for the CDR3 is TGTGCCAGCAGACAGGGAAATGAAAAACTGTTTTTT.

The chain has TRBV2 and TRBJ2-7; D is unresolved. CDR3 size: 9 residues. Trimming stripped 7 bases from V and 8 bases from J, with 6 bases between. Germline lookup yields CDR1 SNHLY and CDR2 FYNNEI. In DNA, the CDR3 is TGTGCCAGCAAGTTTAAGCAGTACTTC. The encoded protein is CASKFKQYF.

The CDR3 bases are TGTGCCAGCAGCCAAGGCAGCCAAGGCCCCTTCTCTGGGGCCAACGTCCTGACTTTC. Amino acid sequence: CASSQGSQGPFSGANVLTF. The chain combines TRBV4-2 with TRBJ2-6, with D unresolved. V lost 1 base and J lost 0, with 16 bases in between. This CDR3 comprises 19 residues. The germline CDR1 and CDR2 sequences are LGHNA and YNFKEQ.

The rearrangement uses TRBV18 and TRBJ1-2; possible D gene TRBD1, 5 bases. The V and J ends lost 3 bases and 0 bases respectively, with 11 bases between them. Germline V gives CDR1 KGHSH, CDR2 LQKENI. The CDR3 extends over 15 amino acids. The CDR3 spells CASSPDSLSNYGYTF. The CDR3 coding sequence is TGTGCCAGCTCACCTGACAGTCTATCTAACTATGGCTACACCTTC.

Comments on this clone: This same CDR3 is encoded by further DNA sequences in the sample. This chain links TRBV5-1 with TRBJ1-1; D ambiguous. This CDR3 is built from 13 residues. Trimming removed 5 bases at V and 2 bases at J, with 10 bases between. Germline V lookup: CDR1 SGHRS, CDR2 YFSETQ. The CDR3 sequence: CASRGRLNTEAFF. CDR3 bases: TGCGCCAGCAGGGGGAGGCTTAACACTGAAGCTTTCTTT.

V and J are TRBV5-1 and TRBJ2-1, with D possibly matching TRBD1 (6 bases). Germline V gene sequence: CDR1 SGHRS, CDR2 YFSETQ. The CDR3 extends over 16 amino acids. V was shortened by 3 bases and J by 5 bases, with 18 bases between the two germline ends. CDR3 sequence (DNA): TGCGCCAGCAGCTGGGGGACAACGTCTAGCCACAATGAGCAGTTCTTC. Protein sequence: CASSWGTTSSHNEQFF.

This clone was seen more than once but under ten times. The chain recombines TRBV10-3 with TRBJ1-2; the match to TRBD1 covers 7 bases. Germline values: CDR1 ENHRY, CDR2 SYGVKD. V trimming: 3 bases; J trimming: 6 bases; junction bases outside the gene matches: 7. The length of the CDR3 is 14 residues. The CDR3 region is CAISEHGTVDGYTF. CDR3 coding DNA: TGTGCCATCAGTGAACACGGGACAGTTGATGGCTACACCTTC.

Details on this clone: This specimen includes other DNA sequences encoding the same CDR3. The rearrangement joins TRBV7-2 to TRBJ1-1; 8 bases align to TRBD1. Germline V gene lookup returns CDR1 SGHTA and CDR2 FQGNSA. The V and J ends lost 3 bases and 2 bases, in that order; junction bases with no gene match: 5. The CDR3 contains 15 residues. The CDR3 DNA reads TGTGCCAGCAGCTTGGGGGACAGGAGAAACACTGAAGCTTTCTTT. It yields the protein CASSLGDRRNTEAFF. The variable domain in full, with the rest retrieved from reference TRBV7-2 and TRBJ1-1, is GAGVSQSPSNKVTEKGKDVELRCDPISGHTALYWYRQSLGQGLEFLIYFQGNSAPDKSGLPSDRFSAERTGGSVSTLTIQRTQQEDSAVYLCASSLGDRRNTEAFFGQGTRLTVV.

This sequence joins TRBV2 and TRBJ2-1; no firm D call. V shed 7 bases and J shed 1 base, with 11 bases lying between them. The germline CDR1 and CDR2 sequences are SNHLY and FYNNEI. The CDR3 spans 14 residues. The CDR3 DNA is TGTGCCAGCACCTCGGCACAATCCTACAATGAGCAGTTCTTC. Its protein product is CASTSAQSYNEQFF.

This clone showed up just a few times. The V call is TRBV4-3, the J call TRBJ2-1; 8 positions match TRBD1. Unmatched junction bases numbered 8, after V lost 1 base and J lost 9 bases. This CDR3 spans 15 amino acids. Germline CDR1 is LGHNA and CDR2 is YSLEER. The chain's CDR3 is CASSQGSGRGPEQFF. In DNA form, the CDR3 reads TGCGCCAGCAGCCAAGGGTCCGGCAGGGGGCCTGAGCAGTTCTTC.

The J gene is TRBJ2-2, the V gene TRBV7-3; a weak D match, TRBD2 (6 bases). V was clipped by 5 bases and J by 4 bases, with 11 bases between them. This CDR3 contains 14 residues. Germline CDR1 reads SGHTA; CDR2 reads FQGTGA. Here the CDR3 reads CASSRGGVTGELFF. In nucleotides, the CDR3 is TGTGCCAGCAGCCGGGGCGGGGTCACCGGGGAGCTGTTTTTT.

This clone occurred once. The chain links TRBV7-8 to TRBJ1-2; D not resolved. Germline CDR1 is SGHVS and CDR2 is FQNEAQ. With 1 base removed from V and 8 bases from J, the gap between germline ends came to 5 bases. This CDR3 is built from 11 residues. CDR3 in amino acids: CASSLGAGYTF. The DNA of the CDR3 is TGTGCCAGCAGCTTAGGGGCCGGCTACACCTTC. Filled out from reference TRBV7-8 and TRBJ1-2, the complete variable domain reads GAGVSQSPRYKVAKRGQDVALRCDPISGHVSLFWYQQALGQGPEFLTYFQNEAQLDKSGLPSDRFFAERPEGSVSTLKIQRTQQEDSAVYLCASSLGAGYTFGSGTRLTVV.

The chain combines TRBV5-1 with TRBJ1-1; weak D call: TRBD1 (6 bases). V lost 6 bases, J lost 3 bases, and 9 bases lay in between. This CDR3 has 12 residues. CDR1 is SGHRS, CDR2 YFSETQ, per germline. In nucleotides, the CDR3 is TGCGCCAGCACCACAGGGTACACTGAAGCTTTCTTT. Amino acids: CASTTGYTEAFF.

The chain links TRBV2 to TRBJ1-2; 7 bases are a match to TRBD1. Trimming took 4 bases from V and 5 from J; bases not matched to a gene: 4. From germline, CDR1 is SNHLY and CDR2 FYNNEI. This CDR3 spans 13 amino acids. This CDR3 is CASSGDSQYGYTF. For the CDR3, the DNA is TGTGCCAGCAGTGGGGACAGTCAATATGGCTACACCTTC.

Comment on this clone: Mismatch with germline at one junction end may stem from a read error. The V and J genes are TRBV2 and TRBJ2-1; TRBD2 matches 8 bases. The CDR3 covers 13 residues. In germline, CDR1 is SNHLY, CDR2 FYNNEI. The CDR3 loop reads CASSESALAGKVF. Here the CDR3 DNA reads TGTGCCAGCAGTGAAAGTGCGTTAGCGGGAAAAGTCTTC.

The chain links TRBV7-6 to TRBJ2-5, with 8 bases identical to TRBD2. J was trimmed by 3 bases and V by 0 bases; bases with no gene match: 15. Germline values: CDR1 SGHVS, CDR2 FNYEAQ. This CDR3 comprises 19 residues. CDR3 nucleotides: TGTGCCAGCAGCTTAGCGCTTCTGTCAAGCGGGGGCTCGAAAGAGACCCAGTACTTC. It codes for CASSLALLSSGGSKETQYF.

This clone showed up just a few times. The chain uses TRBV28 and TRBJ2-5, with D maybe TRBD1 (7 bases). CDR3 size: 15 residues. The germline V gene has CDR1 MDHEN and CDR2 SYDVKM. V dropped 6 bases and J dropped 11 bases, with 25 bases sitting between them. The CDR3 sequence: CASRTPRQGSGEQYF. Written as DNA, the CDR3 is TGTGCCAGCAGGACCCCGAGACAGGGATCGGGGGAGCAGTACTTC.

CDR3 sequence (DNA): TGTGCCAGCAGCTTATCACCTACGCTGACTAGCGGGGGGAAAGAGACCCAGTACTTC. Its protein is CASSLSPTLTSGGKETQYF. The V call is TRBV7-2, the J call TRBJ2-5; TRBD2 aligns across 13 bases. The germline V gene has CDR1 SGHTA and CDR2 FQGNSA. Losses at the gene ends were 2 bases for V and 3 bases for J; bases not matched to a gene: 12. The length of the CDR3 is 19 residues. Together with reference TRBV7-2 and TRBJ2-5, the CDR3 gives the full variable domain: GAGVSQSPSNKVTEKGKDVELRCDPISGHTALYWYRQSLGQGLEFLIYFQGNSAPDKSGLPSDRFSAERTGGSVSTLTIQRTQQEDSAVYLCASSLSPTLTSGGKETQYFGPGTRLLVL.

This chain joins TRBV4-1 and TRBJ1-6; D uncertain. Germline assignment: CDR1 MGHRA and CDR2 YSYEKL. The CDR3 contains 15 residues. Trimming cost V 5 bases and J 6 bases, with 14 bases left between them. CDR3 DNA: TGCGCCAGCAGCTCCTGGACCGAGATTAATTCACCCCTCCACTTT. It encodes CASSSWTEINSPLHF.

This clone was observed once. The CDR3 here is CASTGLAGRNEQFF. DNA for the CDR3: TGCGCCAGCACTGGACTAGCGGGGCGCAATGAGCAGTTCTTC. The rearrangement links TRBV5-1 to TRBJ2-1; 12 bases fit TRBD2. The V gene's germline CDR1 is SGHRS and CDR2 YFSETQ. The V segment lost 6 bases and the J segment 6 bases; nucleotides outside the gene matches: 4. CDR3 length: 14 residues.

This chain links TRBV28 with TRBJ1-1; TRBD1 might be the D (5 bases). V was clipped by 7 bases and J by 5 bases, with 23 bases between them. CDR1 MDHEN and CDR2 SYDVKM come from the germline V gene. The CDR3 is 16 residues long. The CDR3 DNA reads TGTGCCAGCAATACCTTGAAAAGGCCCCGGGGGACTGAAGCTTTCTTT. Encoded protein: CASNTLKRPRGTEAFF.

This clone has more than one count but fewer than ten. The chain recombines TRBV5-6 with TRBJ1-6; D may be TRBD1 (6 bases). The CDR3 consists of 14 residues. Germline loops: CDR1 SGHDT, CDR2 YYEEEE. Trimming took 1 base from V and 9 from J, leaving 11 bases between them. The CDR3 reads CASSLQGLGSPLHF. The DNA of the CDR3 is TGTGCCAGCAGCTTGCAGGGGCTGGGTTCACCCCTCCACTTT.

The chain carries TRBV27 and TRBJ2-6; unclear D gene. The V gene lost 7 bases and the J gene lost 2 bases, with 9 bases spanning the gap. Germline V gene sequence: CDR1 MNHEY, CDR2 SMNVEV (reference sequence). The length of the CDR3 is 14 residues. The chain's CDR3 is CASKGTAGANVLTF. CDR3 DNA sequence: TGTGCCAGCAAAGGAACGGCTGGGGCCAACGTCCTGACTTTC. The whole variable domain, remainder taken from reference TRBV27 and TRBJ2-6, is EAQVTQNPRYLITVTGKKLTVTCSQNMNHEYMSWYRQDPGLGLRQIYYSMNVEVTDKGDVPEGYKVSRKEKRNFPLILESPSPNQTSLYFCASKGTAGANVLTFGAGSRLTVL.

The V gene is TRBV9, the J gene TRBJ1-2; possibly TRBD1 for D (5 bases). The CDR3 consists of 14 residues. Germline-derived CDR1 and CDR2 are SGDLS and YYNGEE. The V and J ends lost 2 bases and 3 bases respectively, with 11 bases between them. The CDR3 DNA follows: TGTGCCAGCAGCGTCCTAGGGGAGGACTATGGCTACACCTTC. Its protein product is CASSVLGEDYGYTF. The whole variable domain, remainder taken from reference TRBV9 and TRBJ1-2, is DSGVTQTPKHLITATGQRVTLRCSPRSGDLSVYWYQQSLDQGLQFLIQYYNGEERAKGNILERFSAQQFPDLHSELNLSSLELGDSALYFCASSVLGEDYGYTFGSGTRLTVV.

This clone was recorded a few times. The chain links TRBV28 to TRBJ2-1; 7 bases map to TRBD2. The V gene end was trimmed by 4 bases and the J gene end by 10 bases; junction bases not matched to a gene: 16. The CDR3 loop spans 16 amino acids. Germline lookup yields CDR1 MDHEN and CDR2 SYDVKM. Here the CDR3 reads CASSSATRGGTREQFF. CDR3 bases: TGTGCCAGCAGTTCCGCCACAAGGGGAGGGACGAGAGAGCAGTTCTTC.

This clone has a handful of counts. The gene calls are TRBV7-2 and TRBJ2-2; maybe TRBD1 (6 bases). The CDR3 has 15 amino acids. Germline CDR1 SGHTA, CDR2 FQGNSA. Trimming removed 4 bases at V and 2 bases at J, with 11 bases between. The CDR3 spells CASSSLDSNTGELFF. As DNA, the CDR3 is TGTGCCAGCAGCTCCCTGGACAGTAACACCGGGGAGCTGTTTTTT.

This clone was seen once. This chain connects TRBV10-3 to TRBJ2-2, with D perhaps matching TRBD2 (7 bases). Trimming stripped 4 bases from V and 6 bases from J, with 18 bases between. CDR3 size: 16 residues. Germline V gene sequence: CDR1 ENHRY, CDR2 SYGVKD. CDR3 sequence (DNA): TGTGCCATCAGTGCCACAAAGGGAGGGGGAGCCGGGGAGCTGTTTTTT. Its protein is CAISATKGGGAGELFF.

The chain carries TRBV7-2 and TRBJ1-6; 7 nucleotides match TRBD1. The germline V gene encodes CDR1 SGHTA and CDR2 FQGNSA. V was clipped by 1 base and J by 6 bases; unmatched bases: 6. The CDR3 is 16 residues long. DNA of the CDR3: TGTGCCAGCAGCTTAGTTCCAGGGGGTACTAATTCACCCCTCCACTTT. Translation: CASSLVPGGTNSPLHF.

About this clone: Other DNA sequences of this sample code for an identical CDR3. The chain uses TRBV7-9 and TRBJ2-7, with D uncertain. The CDR3 consists of 12 residues. Looked up from germline, CDR1 is SEHNR and CDR2 is FQNEAQ (reference sequence). The V and J ends lost 4 bases and 4 bases respectively, with 8 bases between them. As DNA, the CDR3 is TGTGCCAGCAGCTACGATGGGTACGAGCAGTACTTC. It translates to CASSYDGYEQYF.